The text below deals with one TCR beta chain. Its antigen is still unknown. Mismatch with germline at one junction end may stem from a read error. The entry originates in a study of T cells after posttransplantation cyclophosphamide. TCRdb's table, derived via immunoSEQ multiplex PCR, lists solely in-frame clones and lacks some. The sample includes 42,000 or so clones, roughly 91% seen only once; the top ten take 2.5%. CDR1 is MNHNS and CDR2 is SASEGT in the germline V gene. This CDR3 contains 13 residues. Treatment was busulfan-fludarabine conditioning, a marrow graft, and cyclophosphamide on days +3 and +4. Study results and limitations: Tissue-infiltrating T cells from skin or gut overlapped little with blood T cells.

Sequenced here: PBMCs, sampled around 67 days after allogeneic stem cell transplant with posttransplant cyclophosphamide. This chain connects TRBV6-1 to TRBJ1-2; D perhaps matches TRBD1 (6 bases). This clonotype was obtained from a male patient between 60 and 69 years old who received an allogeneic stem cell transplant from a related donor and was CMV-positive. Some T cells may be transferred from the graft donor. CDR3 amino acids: CASSEAAPGHHYF. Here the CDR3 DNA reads TGTGCCAGCAGTGAAGCGGCTCCGGGACACCACTACTTC.